This T cell receptor beta chain is from a study of shared T cell receptors in the human thymus. The CDR3 has 15 residues. The V gene's germline CDR1 is MNHEY and CDR2 SMNVEV (reference sequence). The ends were cut back, 3 bases at V and 6 bases at J, with 18 bases in the middle. The table came from immunoSEQ multiplex PCR; TCRdb's copy has only in-frame clones and leaves some out. This table holds about 710,000 clones, approximately 89% found once. These data also formed part of another study, on human thymus T cells. That study reports: It looked as if thymic and blood repertoires used V and J genes in a biased way.

The gene calls are TRBV27 and TRBJ2-7, with D perhaps TRBD2 (7 bases). Sequenced material: thymocytes. The receptor comes from a boy in the first two years of life with a congenital heart defect. The CDR3 bases are TGTGCCAGCAGTTTTGGCTCCAGGGGAGGGGTCGAGCAGTACTTC. Translated: CASSFGSRGGVEQYF.